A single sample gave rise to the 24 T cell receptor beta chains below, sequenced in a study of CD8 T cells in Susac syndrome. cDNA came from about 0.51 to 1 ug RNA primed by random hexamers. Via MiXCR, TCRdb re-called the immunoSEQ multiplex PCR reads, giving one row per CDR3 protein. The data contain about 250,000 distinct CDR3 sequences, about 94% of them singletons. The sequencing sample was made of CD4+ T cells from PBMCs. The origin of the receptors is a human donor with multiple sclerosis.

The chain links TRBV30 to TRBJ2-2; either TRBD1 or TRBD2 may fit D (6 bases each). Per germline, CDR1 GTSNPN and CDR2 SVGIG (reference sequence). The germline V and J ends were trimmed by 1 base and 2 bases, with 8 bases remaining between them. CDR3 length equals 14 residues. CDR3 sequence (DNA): TGTGCCTGGAGTGCGGGGGCTAACACCGGGGAGCTGTTTTTT. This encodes CAWSAGANTGELFF.

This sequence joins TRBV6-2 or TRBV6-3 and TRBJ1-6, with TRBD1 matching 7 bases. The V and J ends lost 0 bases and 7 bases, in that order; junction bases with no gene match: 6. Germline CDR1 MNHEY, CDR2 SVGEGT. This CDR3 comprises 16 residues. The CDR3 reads CASSYSQGDRNSPLHF. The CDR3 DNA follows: TGTGCCAGCAGTTACTCTCAGGGGGATCGGAATTCACCCCTCCACTTT.

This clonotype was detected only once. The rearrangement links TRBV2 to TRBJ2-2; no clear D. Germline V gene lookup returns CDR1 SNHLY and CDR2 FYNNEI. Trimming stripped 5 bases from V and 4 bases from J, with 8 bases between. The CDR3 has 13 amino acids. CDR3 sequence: CASSQTATGELFF. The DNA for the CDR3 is TGTGCCAGCAGTCAAACGGCCACCGGGGAGCTGTTTTTT.

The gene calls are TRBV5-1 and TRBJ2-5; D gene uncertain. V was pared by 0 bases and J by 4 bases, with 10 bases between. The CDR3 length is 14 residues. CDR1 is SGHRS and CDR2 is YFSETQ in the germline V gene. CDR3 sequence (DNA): TGCGCCAGCAGCTTGGCCGGGCCCCCAGAGACCCAGTACTTC. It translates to CASSLAGPPETQYF.

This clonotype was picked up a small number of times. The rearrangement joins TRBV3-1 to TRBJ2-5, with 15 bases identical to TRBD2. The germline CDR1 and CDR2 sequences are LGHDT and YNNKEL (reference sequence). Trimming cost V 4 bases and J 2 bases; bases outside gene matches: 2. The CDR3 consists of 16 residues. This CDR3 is CASSPGLAGGQETQYF. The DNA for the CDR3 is TGTGCCAGCAGCCCGGGACTAGCGGGGGGTCAAGAGACCCAGTACTTC.

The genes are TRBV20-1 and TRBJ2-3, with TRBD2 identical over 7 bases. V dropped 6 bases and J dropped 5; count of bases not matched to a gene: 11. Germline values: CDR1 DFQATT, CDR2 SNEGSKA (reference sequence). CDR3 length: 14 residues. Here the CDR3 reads CSASRGIAGDTQYF. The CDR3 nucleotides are TGCAGTGCCTCACGGGGGATAGCGGGAGATACGCAGTATTTT.

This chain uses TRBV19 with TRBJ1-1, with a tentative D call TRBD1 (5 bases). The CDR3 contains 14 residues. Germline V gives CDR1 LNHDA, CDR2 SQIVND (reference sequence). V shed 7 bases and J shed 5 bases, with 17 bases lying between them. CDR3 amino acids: CASNPRVEGTEAFF. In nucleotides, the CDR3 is TGTGCCAGTAACCCCAGGGTGGAGGGTACTGAAGCTTTCTTT.

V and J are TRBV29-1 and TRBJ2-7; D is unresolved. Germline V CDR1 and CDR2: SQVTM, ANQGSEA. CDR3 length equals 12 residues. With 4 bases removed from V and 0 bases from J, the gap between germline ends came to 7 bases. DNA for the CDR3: TGCAGCGTTGTTTGGAACTCCTACGAGCAGTACTTC. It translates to CSVVWNSYEQYF.

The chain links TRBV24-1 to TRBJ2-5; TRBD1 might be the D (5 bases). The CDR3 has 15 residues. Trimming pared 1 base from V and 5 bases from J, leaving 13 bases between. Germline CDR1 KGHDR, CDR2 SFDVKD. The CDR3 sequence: CATSDFKGSGETQYF. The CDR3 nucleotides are TGTGCCACCAGTGATTTCAAGGGGTCAGGGGAGACCCAGTACTTC.

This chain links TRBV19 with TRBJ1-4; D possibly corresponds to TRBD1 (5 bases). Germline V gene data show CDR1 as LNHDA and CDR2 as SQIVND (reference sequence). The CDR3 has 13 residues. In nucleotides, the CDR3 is TGTGCAGACAGCGGTCCTTACGCCGAAAAACTGTTTTTT. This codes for CADSGPYAEKLFF.

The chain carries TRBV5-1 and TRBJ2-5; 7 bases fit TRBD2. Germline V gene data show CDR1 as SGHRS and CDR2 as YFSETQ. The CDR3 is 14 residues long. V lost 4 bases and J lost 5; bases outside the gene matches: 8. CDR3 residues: CASSPLRGEETQYF. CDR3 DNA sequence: TGCGCCAGCAGCCCGCTTCGGGGGGAGGAGACCCAGTACTTC. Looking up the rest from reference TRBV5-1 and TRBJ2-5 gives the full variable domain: KAGVTQTPRYLIKTRGQQVTLSCSPISGHRSVSWYQQTPGQGLQFLFEYFSETQRNKGNFPGRFSGRQFSNSRSEMNVSTLELGDSALYLCASSPLRGEETQYFGPGTRLLVL.

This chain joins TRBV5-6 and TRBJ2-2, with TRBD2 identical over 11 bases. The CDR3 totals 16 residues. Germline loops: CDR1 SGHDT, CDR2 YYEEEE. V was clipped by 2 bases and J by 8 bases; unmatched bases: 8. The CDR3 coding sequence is TGTGCCAGCAGCTTCCTAGCGGGAGGCCTCCCTGGGGAGCTGTTTTTT. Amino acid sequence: CASSFLAGGLPGELFF.

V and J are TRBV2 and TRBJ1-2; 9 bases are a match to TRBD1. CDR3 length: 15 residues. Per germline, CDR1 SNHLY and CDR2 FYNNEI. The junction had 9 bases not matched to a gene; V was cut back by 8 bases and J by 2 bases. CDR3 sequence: CASRNPGQGNYGYTF. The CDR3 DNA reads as TGTGCCAGCCGGAACCCGGGACAGGGAAACTATGGCTACACCTTC.

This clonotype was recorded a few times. This CDR3 reads CASSRSGGAKNIQYF. CDR3 in DNA: TGTGCCAGCAGTCGATCTGGGGGGGCCAAAAACATTCAGTACTTC. The chain links TRBV12-3 or TRBV12-4 to TRBJ2-4; a possible D gene is TRBD2 (6 bases). The CDR3 is 15 residues long. Trimming stripped 5 bases from V and 1 base from J, with 12 bases between.

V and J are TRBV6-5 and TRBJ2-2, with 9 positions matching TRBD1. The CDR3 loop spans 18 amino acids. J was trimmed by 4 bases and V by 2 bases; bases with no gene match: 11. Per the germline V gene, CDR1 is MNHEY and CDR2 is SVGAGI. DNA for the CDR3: TGTGCCAGCAGTTACACGGCCGGGACAGGGTTTATCACCGGGGAGCTGTTTTTT. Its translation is CASSYTAGTGFITGELFF.

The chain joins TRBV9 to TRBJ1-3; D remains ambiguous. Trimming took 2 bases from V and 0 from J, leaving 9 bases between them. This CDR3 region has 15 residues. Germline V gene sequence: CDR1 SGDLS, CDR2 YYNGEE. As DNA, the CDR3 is TGTGCCAGCAGCGTCCAGTCCTACTCTGGAAACACCATATATTTT. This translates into CASSVQSYSGNTIYF.

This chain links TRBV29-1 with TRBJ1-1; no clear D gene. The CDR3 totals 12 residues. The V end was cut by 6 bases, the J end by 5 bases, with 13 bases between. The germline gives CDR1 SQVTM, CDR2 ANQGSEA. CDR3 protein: CSVHPSLTEAFF. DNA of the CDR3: TGCAGCGTCCACCCAAGCCTAACTGAAGCTTTCTTT.

CDR3 bases: TGTGCCAGCAGCGTATCCAGGGATAATTCACCCCTCCACTTT. Residues: CASSVSRDNSPLHF. J is TRBJ1-6 and V is TRBV9, with a tentative D call TRBD1 (5 bases). Germline CDR1 is SGDLS and CDR2 is YYNGEE. The V and J ends lost 1 base and 5 bases respectively, with 7 bases between them. The CDR3 totals 14 residues.

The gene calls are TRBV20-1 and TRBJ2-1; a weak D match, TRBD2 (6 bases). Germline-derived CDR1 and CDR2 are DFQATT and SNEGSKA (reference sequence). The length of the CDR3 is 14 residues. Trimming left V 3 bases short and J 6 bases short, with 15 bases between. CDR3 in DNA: TGCAGTGCTAGTCGGCTAGCGCCCCTCAATGAGCAGTTCTTC. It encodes CSASRLAPLNEQFF.

Here the CDR3 DNA reads TGTGCCAGCAAAGGGGAGAGCTCTGGAAACACCATATATTTT. Amino acids: CASKGESSGNTIYF. V usage is TRBV27 and J usage is TRBJ1-3, with a possible D match to TRBD1 (5 bases). Germline V gives CDR1 MNHEY, CDR2 SMNVEV (reference sequence). Between the trimmed V and J ends, which lost 7 bases and 0 bases, there was a span of 10 bases. There are 14 residues in the CDR3.

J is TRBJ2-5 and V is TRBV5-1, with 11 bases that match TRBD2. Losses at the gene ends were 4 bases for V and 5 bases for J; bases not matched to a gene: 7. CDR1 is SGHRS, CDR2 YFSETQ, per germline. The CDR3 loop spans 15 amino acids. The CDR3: CASSQIAGGPETQYF. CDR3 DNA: TGCGCCAGCAGCCAAATAGCGGGGGGGCCGGAGACCCAGTACTTC. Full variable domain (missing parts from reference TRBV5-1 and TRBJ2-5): KAGVTQTPRYLIKTRGQQVTLSCSPISGHRSVSWYQQTPGQGLQFLFEYFSETQRNKGNFPGRFSGRQFSNSRSEMNVSTLELGDSALYLCASSQIAGGPETQYFGPGTRLLVL.

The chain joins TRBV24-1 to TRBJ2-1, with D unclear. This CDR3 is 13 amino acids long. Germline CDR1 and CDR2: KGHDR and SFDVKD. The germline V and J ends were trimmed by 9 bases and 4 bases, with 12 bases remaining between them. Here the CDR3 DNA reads TGTGCCACCTCTATACCCCCATACAATGAGCAGTTCTTC. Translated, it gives CATSIPPYNEQFF.

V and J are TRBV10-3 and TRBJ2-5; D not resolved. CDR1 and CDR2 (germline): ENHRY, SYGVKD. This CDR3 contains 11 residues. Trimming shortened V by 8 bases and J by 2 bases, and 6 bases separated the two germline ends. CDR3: CAIGEQETQYF. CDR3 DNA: TGTGCCATCGGAGAACAAGAGACCCAGTACTTC.

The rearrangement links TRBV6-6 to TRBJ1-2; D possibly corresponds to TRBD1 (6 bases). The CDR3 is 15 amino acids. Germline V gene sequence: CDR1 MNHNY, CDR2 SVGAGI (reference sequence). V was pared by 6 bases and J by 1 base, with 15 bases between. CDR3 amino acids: CASSREGDVNYGYTF. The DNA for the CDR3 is TGTGCCAGCAGCCGAGAGGGGGACGTTAACTATGGCTACACCTTC.